This T cell receptor (beta chain) was profiled in a study of preoperative IRX-2 immunotherapy in early breast cancer. The repertoire was sequenced with immunoSEQ multiplex PCR; TCRdb's copy has only in-frame clones and lacks some. The data show around 95,000 clones, 75% to 90% seen once. Trimming pared 3 bases from V and 4 bases from J, leaving 15 bases between. The CDR3 is 15 residues long. Germline assignment: CDR1 MDHEN and CDR2 SYDVKM. Treatment noted: preoperative locoregional IRX-2 cytokine immunotherapy. Preoperative locoregional IRX-2 cytokine immunotherapy was tested in the phase Ib source study.

J is TRBJ1-1 and V is TRBV28, with a weak D call TRBD1 (5 bases). This receptor was obtained from a human donor with breast cancer. Sequencing used tumor tissue, obtained after IRX-2 immunotherapy. The CDR3 reads CASSFPTRRGTEAFF. In DNA form, the CDR3 reads TGTGCCAGCAGTTTTCCTACCCGGAGGGGCACTGAAGCTTTCTTT. The full variable domain, in which reference TRBV28 and TRBJ1-1 provide the parts outside the CDR3, is DVKVTQSSRYLVKRTGEKVFLECVQDMDHENMFWYRQDPGLGLRLIYFSYDVKMKEKGDIPEGYSVSREKKERFSLILESASTNQTSMYLCASSFPTRRGTEAFFGQGTRLTVV.